This paragraph covers one T cell receptor (beta chain) sequence. The antigen is undetermined. A single base separates this from a much larger clone, so it may be a read error. This specimen comes from a study of breast tumors, draining lymph nodes, adjacent tissues. Study-level results: Tumor repertoires ranked between lymph nodes and nontumor tissue in diversity, with V and J gene preferences. Luminal-like breast cancer showed significantly greater tumor-nontumor repertoire similarity than basal-like breast cancer did.

Germline CDR1 and CDR2: SEHNR and FQNEAQ (reference sequence). The CDR3 length is 17 residues. Axillary draining lymph nodes of breast cancer patients supplied the node samples. In TCRdb, the multiplex PCR reads were re-called with MiXCR into one record per CDR3 protein. The sample carries around 170,000 distinct CDR3 sequences, 25% to 40% recorded once. The genes are TRBV7-9 and TRBJ2-1; perhaps TRBD2 as D (7 bases). The origin of this receptor is a female donor with breast cancer. Some clones in this sample may be carry-over from other donors' samples. The source material was axillary lymph node tissue. CDR3 in DNA: TGTGCCGGCAGCTTAAGGGGGGCGGGGGTCGACTACAATGAGCAGTTCTTC. Protein product: CAGSLRGAGVDYNEQFF.